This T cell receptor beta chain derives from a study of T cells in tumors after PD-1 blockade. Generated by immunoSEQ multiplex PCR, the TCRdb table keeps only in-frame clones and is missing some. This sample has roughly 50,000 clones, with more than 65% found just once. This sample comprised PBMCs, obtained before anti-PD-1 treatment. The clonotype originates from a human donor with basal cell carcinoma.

As DNA, the CDR3 is TGTGCCAGCAGTTTCAGACAGGGGTTTCCCTCTGGGGCCAACGTCCTGACTTTC. Its protein is CASSFRQGFPSGANVLTF. The chain links TRBV28 to TRBJ2-6; TRBD1 matches at 8 bases. The ends lost 3 bases at V and 0 bases at J; junction bases unmatched: 7. The V gene's germline CDR1 is MDHEN and CDR2 SYDVKM. This CDR3 is built from 18 residues.